This TCR beta chain was sequenced during a study of shared clonotypes between healthy human individuals. Across the study: Ranging from 18 to 49 in age, donors were two women and three men.

In the authors' workflow: ImmunoSEQ output held junction-only sequences without quality scores, so filtering differed. Assay used: immunoSEQ multiplex PCR; TCRdb lists only in-frame clones, some missing. The V and J calls and clone size come from that table; D and trimming were worked out from the DNA. This table has about 600,000 clones, about 98% appearing once. This clone was seen just once. Its antigen is undetermined. Findings of the study overall: Shared clonotypes: about 4.6% naive CD4, 3.5% to 4% naive CD8, about 2.2% memory CD4, over 0.3% memory CD8.

The naive CD8 fraction comprised CD45RO-negative cells positively selected for CCR7 and excluded terminally differentiated effector memory CD45RA+ cells. All participating donors were Caucasian adults from Nashville, Tennessee. From germline, CDR1 is LNHDA and CDR2 SQIVND (reference sequence). The germline V and J ends were trimmed by 2 bases and 6 bases, with 14 bases remaining between them. The CDR3 covers 14 residues. The chain links TRBV19 to TRBJ2-7; no firm D call. This TCR was sampled from a man aged 25 to 40 in good health. The sequencing sample was made of naive CD8+ T cells sorted from blood. CDR3 residues: CASSIRWALSEQYF. The CDR3 DNA is TGTGCCAGTAGTATAAGGTGGGCATTAAGCGAGCAGTACTTC.